This note documents a single T cell receptor beta chain sequence. Trimming removed 2 bases from V and 4 bases from J; junction bases left unmatched: 7. The CDR3 is 16 amino acids. Per germline, CDR1 SGHAT and CDR2 FQNNGV. This sample stems from a study of blood T cell repertoires in COVID-19. The overall study: The study drew acute and convalescent COVID-19 samples from the United States, Italy and Spain. The analysed material was cDNA or gDNA that came from T cells, B-cell-depleted T cells, or PBMCs.

Original methodology: Nucleated cell number was recorded as an estimate derived from reference gene primer amplification. Produced via immunoSEQ multiplex PCR; TCRdb's table is partial and in-frame only. V and J calls and clone size follow that table, whereas D and trimming were derived from the DNA. This repertoire shows about 120,000 clones, over 60% found once; its top ten account for approximately 2%. The sample comprised peripheral blood. The sequence came from a woman in her seventies with acute or convalescent COVID-19. The gene calls are TRBV11-2 and TRBJ2-5; TRBD2 matches at 10 bases. The CDR3 is CASSLSWERGGETQYF. CDR3 sequence (DNA): TGTGCCAGCAGCTTATCCTGGGAGCGGGGGGGAGAGACCCAGTACTTC.